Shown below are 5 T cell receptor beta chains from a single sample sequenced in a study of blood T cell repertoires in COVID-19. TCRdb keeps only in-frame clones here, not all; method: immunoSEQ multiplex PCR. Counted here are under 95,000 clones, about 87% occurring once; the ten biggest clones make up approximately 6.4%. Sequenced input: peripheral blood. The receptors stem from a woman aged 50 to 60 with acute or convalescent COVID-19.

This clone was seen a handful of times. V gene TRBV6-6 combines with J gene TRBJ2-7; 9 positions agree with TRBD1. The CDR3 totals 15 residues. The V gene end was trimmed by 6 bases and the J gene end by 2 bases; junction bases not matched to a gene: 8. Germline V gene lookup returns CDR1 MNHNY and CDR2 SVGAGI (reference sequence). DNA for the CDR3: TGTGCCAGCAGAGAGACGGGACAGGGAGCCTACGAGCAGTACTTC. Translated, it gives CASRETGQGAYEQYF.

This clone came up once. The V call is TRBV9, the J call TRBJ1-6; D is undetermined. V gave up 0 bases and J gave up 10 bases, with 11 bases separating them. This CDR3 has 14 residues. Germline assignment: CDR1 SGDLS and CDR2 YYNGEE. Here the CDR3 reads CASSVVEAGSPLHF. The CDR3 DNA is TGTGCCAGCAGCGTAGTGGAGGCTGGATCACCCCTCCACTTT.

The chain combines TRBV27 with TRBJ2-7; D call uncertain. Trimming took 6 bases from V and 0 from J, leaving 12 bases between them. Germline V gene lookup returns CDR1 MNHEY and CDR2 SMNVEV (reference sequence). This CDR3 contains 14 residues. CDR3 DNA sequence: TGTGCCAGCAGCCCCGCGCGGTTCTCCTACGAGCAGTACTTC. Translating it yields CASSPARFSYEQYF.

CDR3 DNA: TGTGCCAGCAGTCCTCCCAATCAGCCCCAGCATTTT. As protein: CASSPPNQPQHF. The rearrangement joins TRBV27 to TRBJ1-5; no reliable D call. The CDR3 contains 12 residues. Trimming pared 5 bases from V and 3 bases from J, leaving 5 bases between. CDR1 and CDR2 from the germline V gene are MNHEY and SMNVEV (reference sequence).

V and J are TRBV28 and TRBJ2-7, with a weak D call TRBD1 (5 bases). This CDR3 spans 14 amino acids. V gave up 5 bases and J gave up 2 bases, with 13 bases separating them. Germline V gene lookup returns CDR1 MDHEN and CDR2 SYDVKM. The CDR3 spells CASSVQGRTYEQYF. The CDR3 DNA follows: TGTGCCAGCAGTGTCCAGGGTAGGACCTACGAGCAGTACTTC.